This T cell receptor (beta chain) is drawn from a study of shared clonotypes between healthy human individuals (dated by TCRdb to 2020 to 2021). Looking at the study overall: A couple of women and a few men aged 18 to 49 years were included in the cohort. Per donor, three plates each were used for CD4 naive and CD4 memory, two for CD8 naive, and one for CD8 memory. Blood TCR repertoires of 5 or 6 healthy adults were deeply sequenced to estimate repertoire size and the extent of clonotype sharing between individuals. To increase sequencing depth and limit assay-specific biases, TCR repertoire library preparation and sequencing were carried out by different laboratories using diverse techniques. Each donor's leukapheresis produced roughly between roughly 0.85 and 10 billion PBMCs. Overall study outcomes, separate from this receptor: Across a few donors, approximately 5% of naive CD4, roughly 3.5% of naive CD8, around 2.5% of memory CD4, and over 0.35% of memory CD8 clonotypes were shared. The genetic and exposure-history diversity represented was limited by the small number of donors. Pairwise subsampling led to the expectation that sequencing depth would affect the degree of clonotype sharing among donors. Larger estimated clonotype richness was generally found for naive subsets than for memory subsets. Compared with non-shared clonotypes, clonotypes shared by all four sorted-subset donors had higher generation probabilities. Only blood was sampled, and tissue TCR repertoires likely differ from those in blood. Incomplete sequencing was indicated by rarefaction of sorted-subset datasets, despite the large sequencing depth.

The CDR3 sequence holds 16 residues, the cysteine and phenylalanine included. Only the CDR3 part of the read is kept: 48 bases, read in frame from the first base. The junction shows trimming of 4 bases on V and 0 bases on J, plus 13 bases between the germline ends. Looking up the germline V gene yields CDR1 SNHLY and CDR2 FYNNEI. Donors were healthy HIV-negative adults with no recently reported acute infections or vaccinations. Every donor was a Caucasian adult living in Nashville, Tennessee, USA. CD4+ T cells were enriched through magnetic negative selection, after which naive cells were positively selected on CD45RA and the remaining negative fraction served as the memory subset. After blood collection by leukapheresis, PBMCs were isolated using Ficoll-Histopaque density gradient centrifugation and then cryopreserved in the vapor phase of liquid nitrogen. Analytical flow cytometry was used to check the purity and quantity of every magnetically sorted T cell population. Genomic DNA was isolated from each sorted fraction and quantified by UV absorbance on a Nanodrop 2000c.

TCR CDR3 regions were amplified from genomic DNA by multiplex PCR using the deep immunoSEQ assay. For each cell subset, the extracted genomic DNA was distributed evenly across all wells of several immunoSEQ 96-well plates, and each plate served as one replicate. For sorted subsets, each replicate PCR was loaded with roughly 190 ng genomic DNA, equivalent to 30,000 or so T cell genomes. Purified libraries were measured with a Qubit 3.0 fluorometer, size-checked on a Bioanalyzer 2100, and measured again with the KAPA Library Quantification kit. Every immunoSEQ 96-well plate was sequenced on a dedicated single-read 150-cycle Illumina NextSeq 550 flow cell. In the paper's pipeline: The immunoSEQ output contained only junctional sequences without quality scores, so filtering could not match that applied to full-length reads. To assign V/J genes and CDR3, sequences were annotated against IMGT germline references using PyIR, a Python wrapper for IgBLAST v1.9. Reads were filtered out if the reads had weak V/J assignments (E-value above 1e-6), no CDR3, stop codons, out-of-frame junctions, or ambiguous translated residues. V3J clonotypes were defined as sequences sharing an identical inferred V gene, J gene, and CDR3 amino acid sequence. Percentage overlap between repertoires was calculated by dividing the number of shared unique clonotypes by the size of the smaller repertoire. RTK rarefaction, the Chao1 estimator, and Recon v2.1 estimates of unobserved clonotypes were used to assess repertoire richness. Generation probabilities for all TCRbeta clonotypes obtained by the gDNA method from a few donors were computed using OLGA. TCRdb re-hosts the immuneACCESS table, in-frame sequences only. Its copies lack some clones; in the studies checked, an unresolved V gene accounts for under half of them, and the cause for the rest is not known. That table is the source of V, J and clone size, and D and trimming were worked out from the DNA. The table for this sample lists about 770,000 clones; 72% of them were counted only once. The top ten clones comprise less than 2% of the sample.

Worth noting for this clone: The antigen it binds to is not known. No per-base quality is available; no much larger clone lies one base away.

The clonotype originates from a woman in her twenties or thirties in good health. The chain was built from TRBV2 and TRBJ1-5, with the D gene not confidently named. Input material: memory CD4+ T cells sorted from blood. The label giving this sample's cell subset or site can be read as: CD45RA-negative fraction. The CDR3 reads as follows: CASSGTSAGSNQPQHF. The base sequence is TGTGCCAGCAGTGGGACGAGTGCGGGTAGCAATCAGCCCCAGCATTTT.